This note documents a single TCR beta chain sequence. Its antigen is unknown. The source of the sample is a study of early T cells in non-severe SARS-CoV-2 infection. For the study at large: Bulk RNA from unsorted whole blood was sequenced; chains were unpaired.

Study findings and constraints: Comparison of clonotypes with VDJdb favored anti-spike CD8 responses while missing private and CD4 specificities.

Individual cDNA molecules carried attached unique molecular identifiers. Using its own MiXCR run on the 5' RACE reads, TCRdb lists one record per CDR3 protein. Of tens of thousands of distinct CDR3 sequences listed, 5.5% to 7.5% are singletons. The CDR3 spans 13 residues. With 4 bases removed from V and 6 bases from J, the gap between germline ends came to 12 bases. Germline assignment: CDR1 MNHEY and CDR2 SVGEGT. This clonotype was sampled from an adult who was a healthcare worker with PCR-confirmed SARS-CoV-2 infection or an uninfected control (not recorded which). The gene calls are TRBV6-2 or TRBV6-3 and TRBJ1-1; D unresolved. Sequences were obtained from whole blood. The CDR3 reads CASSFRYRAEAFF. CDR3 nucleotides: TGTGCCAGCAGTTTCCGTTATCGGGCTGAAGCTTTCTTT.